This T cell receptor (beta chain) was captured by sequencing in a study of T cell repertoires in cytomegalovirus infection. V was cut by 3 bases and J by 5 bases, with 10 bases left in between. The CDR3 length is 13 residues. Each CDR3 protein gets one entry after TCRdb re-called the reads with MiXCR. The sample consists of some 180,000 distinct CDR3 sequences, approximately 19% of them appearing once. Material: PBMCs. J is TRBJ1-2 and V is TRBV12-3 or TRBV12-4; the D gene is possibly TRBD1 (5 bases). This sequence was found in a human donor in good health (CMV status not recorded). Some clones in this sample may be carry-over from other donors' samples. This chain's CDR3 is CASSFGRGYGYTF. As DNA, the CDR3 is TGTGCCAGCAGTTTTGGTCGGGGGTATGGCTACACCTTC.